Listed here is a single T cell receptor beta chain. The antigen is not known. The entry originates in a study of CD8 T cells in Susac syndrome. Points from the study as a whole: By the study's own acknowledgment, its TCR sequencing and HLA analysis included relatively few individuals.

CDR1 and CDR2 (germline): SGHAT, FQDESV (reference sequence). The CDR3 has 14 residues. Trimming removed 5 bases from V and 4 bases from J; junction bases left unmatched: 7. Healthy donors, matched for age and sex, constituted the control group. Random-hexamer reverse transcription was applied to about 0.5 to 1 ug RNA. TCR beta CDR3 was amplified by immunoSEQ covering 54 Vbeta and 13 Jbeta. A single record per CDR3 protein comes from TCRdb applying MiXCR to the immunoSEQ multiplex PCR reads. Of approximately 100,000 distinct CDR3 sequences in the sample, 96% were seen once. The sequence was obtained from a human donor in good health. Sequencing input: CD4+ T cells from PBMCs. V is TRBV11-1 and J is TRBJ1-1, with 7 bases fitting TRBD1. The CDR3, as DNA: TGTGCCAGCAGCACCCAAGACAGGGTCACTGAAGCTTTCTTT. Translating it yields CASSTQDRVTEAFF. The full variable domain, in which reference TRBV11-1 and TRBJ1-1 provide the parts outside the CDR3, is EAEVAQSPRYKITEKSQAVAFWCDPISGHATLYWYRQILGQGPELLVQFQDESVVDDSQLPKDRFSAERLKGVDSTLKIQPAELGDSAMYLCASSTQDRVTEAFFGQGTRLTVV.